This TCR beta chain was profiled in a study of blood T cell repertoires in COVID-19. On the study more broadly: The origin of the acute and convalescent COVID-19 samples was the United States, Italy and Spain. In each case, the material was cDNA or gDNA derived from T cells, B-cell-depleted T cells, or PBMCs.

Source study methods: How many nucleated cells were present was estimated from reference gene primer amplification. TCRdb's copy holds only in-frame clones and misses some; the assay was immunoSEQ multiplex PCR. The V and J calls and clone size come from that table; D and trimming were worked out from the DNA. The sample includes tens of thousands of clones, 80% to 85% of them seen just once. V shed 0 bases and J shed 3 bases, with 16 bases lying between them. Germline V gene sequence: CDR1 KGHSH, CDR2 LQKENI. This CDR3 contains 17 residues. Material: peripheral blood. The TCR originated in a human donor in a cohort sampled during active COVID-19. V and J are TRBV18 and TRBJ2-3; tentatively, D is TRBD1 (5 bases). CDR3 sequence (DNA): TGTGCCAGCTCACCACCGGGGCTCCCCGACCCTACAGATACGCAGTATTTT. Its translation is CASSPPGLPDPTDTQYF.